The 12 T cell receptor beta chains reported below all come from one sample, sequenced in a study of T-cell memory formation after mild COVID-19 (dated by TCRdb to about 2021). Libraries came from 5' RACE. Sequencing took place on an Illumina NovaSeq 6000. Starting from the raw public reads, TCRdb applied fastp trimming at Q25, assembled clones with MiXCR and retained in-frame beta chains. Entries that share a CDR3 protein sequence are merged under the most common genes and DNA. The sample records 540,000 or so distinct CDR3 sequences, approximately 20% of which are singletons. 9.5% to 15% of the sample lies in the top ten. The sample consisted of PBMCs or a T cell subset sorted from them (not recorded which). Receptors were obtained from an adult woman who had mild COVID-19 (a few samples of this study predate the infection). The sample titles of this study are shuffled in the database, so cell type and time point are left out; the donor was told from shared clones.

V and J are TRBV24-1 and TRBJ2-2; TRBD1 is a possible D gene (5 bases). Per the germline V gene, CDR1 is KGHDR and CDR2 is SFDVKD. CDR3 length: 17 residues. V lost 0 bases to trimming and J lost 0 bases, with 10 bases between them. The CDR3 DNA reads TGTGCCACCAGTGATTTGCAGGGTACCTCGAACACCGGGGAGCTGTTTTTT. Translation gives CATSDLQGTSNTGELFF.

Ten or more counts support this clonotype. CDR3 sequence: CASSEDFAGSSYNEQFF. The CDR3 nucleotides read TGTGCCAGCAGTGAAGACTTCGCGGGGAGCTCCTACAATGAGCAGTTCTTC. This chain joins TRBV6-5 and TRBJ2-1, with D possibly being TRBD2 (6 bases). The V end was cut by 5 bases, the J end by 0 bases, with 17 bases between. In germline, CDR1 is MNHEY, CDR2 SVGAGI. This CDR3 contains 17 residues.

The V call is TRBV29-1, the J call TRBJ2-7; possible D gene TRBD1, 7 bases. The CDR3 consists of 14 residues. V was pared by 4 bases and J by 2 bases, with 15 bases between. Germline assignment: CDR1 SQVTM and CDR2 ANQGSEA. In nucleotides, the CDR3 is TGCAGCGTTGTGCGGGACAGAGGAACCTACGAGCAGTACTTC. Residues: CSVVRDRGTYEQYF.

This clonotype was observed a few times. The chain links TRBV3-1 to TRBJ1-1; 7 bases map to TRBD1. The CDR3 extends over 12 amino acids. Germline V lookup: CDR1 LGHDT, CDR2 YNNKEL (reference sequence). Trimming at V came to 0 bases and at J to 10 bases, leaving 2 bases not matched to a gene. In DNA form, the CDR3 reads TGTGCCAGCAGCCAAGAGGCAGGGGGAGCTTTCTTT. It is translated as CASSQEAGGAFF.

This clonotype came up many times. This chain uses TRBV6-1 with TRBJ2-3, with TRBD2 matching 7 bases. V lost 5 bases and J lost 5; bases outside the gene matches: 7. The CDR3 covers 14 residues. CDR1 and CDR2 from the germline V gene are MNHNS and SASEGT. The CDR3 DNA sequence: TGTGCCAGCAGTATCCGGGGGGTCGGAGATACGCAGTATTTT. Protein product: CASSIRGVGDTQYF.

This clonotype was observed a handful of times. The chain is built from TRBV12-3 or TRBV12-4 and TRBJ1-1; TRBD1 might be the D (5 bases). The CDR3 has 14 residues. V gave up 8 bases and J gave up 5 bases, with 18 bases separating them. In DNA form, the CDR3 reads TGTGCCAGCCGCCCCAATAGGGAGGGGACTGAAGCTTTCTTT. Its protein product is CASRPNREGTEAFF.

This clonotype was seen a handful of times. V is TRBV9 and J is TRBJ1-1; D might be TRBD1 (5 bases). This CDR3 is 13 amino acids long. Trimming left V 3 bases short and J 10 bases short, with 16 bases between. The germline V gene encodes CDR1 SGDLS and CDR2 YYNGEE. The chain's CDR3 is CASSDYRDSPAFF. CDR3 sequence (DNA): TGTGCCAGCAGCGACTACCGGGACTCTCCAGCTTTCTTT.

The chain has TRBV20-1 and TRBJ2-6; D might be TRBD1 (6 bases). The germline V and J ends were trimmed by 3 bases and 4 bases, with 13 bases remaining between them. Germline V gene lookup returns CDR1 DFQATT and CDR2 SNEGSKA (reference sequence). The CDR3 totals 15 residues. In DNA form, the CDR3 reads TGCAGTGCTAGTTTGGGGGCGCGCGGGGCCAACGTCCTGACTTTC. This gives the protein CSASLGARGANVLTF.

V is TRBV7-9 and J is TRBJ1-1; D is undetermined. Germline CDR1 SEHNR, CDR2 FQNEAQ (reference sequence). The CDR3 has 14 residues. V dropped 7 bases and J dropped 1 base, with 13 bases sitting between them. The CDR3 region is CASTYRGENTEAFF. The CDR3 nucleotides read TGTGCCAGCACCTACCGTGGGGAGAACACTGAAGCTTTCTTT.

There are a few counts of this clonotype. CDR3 amino acids: CASSPRSGVMNTEAFF. The CDR3 DNA follows: TGTGCCAGCTCACCAAGGTCGGGTGTCATGAACACTGAAGCTTTCTTT. The rearrangement links TRBV18 to TRBJ1-1; D not resolved. This CDR3 has 16 residues. Germline V lookup: CDR1 KGHSH, CDR2 LQKENI. Trimming took off 2 bases at V and 0 bases at J, with 13 bases between the two ends.

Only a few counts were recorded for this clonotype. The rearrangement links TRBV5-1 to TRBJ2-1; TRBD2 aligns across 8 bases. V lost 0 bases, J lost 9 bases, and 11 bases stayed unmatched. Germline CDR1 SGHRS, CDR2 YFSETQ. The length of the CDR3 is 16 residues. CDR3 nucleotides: TGCGCCAGCAGCTTGGGGTGGGGGACTAGTCCTGGTGAGCAGTTCTTC. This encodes CASSLGWGTSPGEQFF.

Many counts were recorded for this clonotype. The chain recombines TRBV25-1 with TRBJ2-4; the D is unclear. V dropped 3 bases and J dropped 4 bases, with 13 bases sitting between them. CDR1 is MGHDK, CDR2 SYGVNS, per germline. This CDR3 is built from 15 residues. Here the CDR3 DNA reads TGTGCCAGCAGTGAGGGTTCGGTTTCGAAAAACATTCAGTACTTC. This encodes CASSEGSVSKNIQYF.